These T cell receptor beta chains were read from a single sample in a study of T cells in Graves' hyperthyroidism and ophthalmopathy. TCRdb used MiXCR to reprocess the multiplex PCR reads, holding one entry per CDR3 protein. Of under 800,000 distinct CDR3 sequences listed, 14% are singletons. The sequencing sample was made of blood. Every receptor here comes from a woman aged 18-30 years with Graves' hyperthyroidism. CDR3s include the opening cysteine and the closing phenylalanine or tryptophan. The order of the fields is clone size, J gene, V gene, D gene, CDR3 DNA, CDR3 protein. A D gene is named only where the DNA matches it firmly. Clone size is stated in some rows and not others, as once, few, many or a class when expanded.

clone_size: many; j_call: TRBJ2-3; v_call: TRBV11-2; d_call: -; cdr3_nt: TGTGCCAGCAGCTCCCGATCAAACTCACGCACAGATACGCAGTATTTT; cdr3_aa: CASSSRSNSRTDTQYF
clone_size: few; j_call: TRBJ2-2; v_call: TRBV7-2; d_call: TRBD2; cdr3_nt: TGTGCCAGCAGCCCTTATACTAGCGGGAGAACCGGGGAGCTGTTTTTT; cdr3_aa: CASSPYTSGRTGELFF
clone_size: many; j_call: TRBJ2-7; v_call: TRBV4-3; d_call: TRBD2; cdr3_nt: TGCGCCAGCAGCCAAGAGGCGGGACTAGGACGCCTGGACGAGCAGTACTTC; cdr3_aa: CASSQEAGLGRLDEQYF
clone_size: many; j_call: TRBJ1-2; v_call: TRBV3-1; d_call: -; cdr3_nt: TGTGCCAGCAGCCAGTCCCCAGGGCCTTATGGCTACACCTTC; cdr3_aa: CASSQSPGPYGYTF
clone_size: many; j_call: TRBJ2-7; v_call: TRBV10-3; d_call: TRBD2; cdr3_nt: TGTGCCATCAGTGACCTCGGGGGGAGCTCCTACGAGCAGTACTTC; cdr3_aa: CAISDLGGSSYEQYF
clone_size: many; j_call: TRBJ1-5; v_call: TRBV20-1; d_call: TRBD1; cdr3_nt: TGCAGTGCTAGAAACTTAGGGGACAGGGGGCGTAAGGTGGTTGGGAATCAGCCCCAGCATTTT; cdr3_aa: CSARNLGDRGRKVVGNQPQHF
clone_size: few; j_call: TRBJ2-3; v_call: TRBV9; d_call: -; cdr3_nt: TGTGCCAGCAGCGTAGACCCCGGGCAGCGGGATACGCAGTATTTT; cdr3_aa: CASSVDPGQRDTQYF
clone_size: many; j_call: TRBJ1-1; v_call: TRBV3-1; d_call: -; cdr3_nt: TGTGCCAGCAGCAAAAACCCGGGAACTGAAGCTTTCTTT; cdr3_aa: CASSKNPGTEAFF
clone_size: many; j_call: TRBJ1-1; v_call: TRBV12-3/TRBV12-4; d_call: -; cdr3_nt: TGTGCCAGCAGTTTCAATATCGGGGAGAACACTGAAGCTTTCTTT; cdr3_aa: CASSFNIGENTEAFF
clone_size: few; j_call: TRBJ2-7; v_call: TRBV19; d_call: -; cdr3_nt: TGTGCCAGTAGTATCGGACAGATCCCAAACCTACGGGAGCAGTACTTC; cdr3_aa: CASSIGQIPNLREQYF
clone_size: few; j_call: TRBJ1-2; v_call: TRBV4-1; d_call: TRBD1; cdr3_nt: TGCGCCAGCAGCCATCTCTCAAGCCTACGACAGGGGACCAACTATGGCTACACCTTC; cdr3_aa: CASSHLSSLRQGTNYGYTF
clone_size: many; j_call: TRBJ2-2; v_call: TRBV19; d_call: -; cdr3_nt: TGTGCCAGTAGTTTTGCCCTCTTCACCGGGGAGCTGTTTTTT; cdr3_aa: CASSFALFTGELFF
clone_size: few; j_call: TRBJ1-5; v_call: TRBV29-1; d_call: -; cdr3_nt: TGCAGCGCCGAGGGGGGCCAGAGACGGGGCAATCAGCCCCAGCATTTT; cdr3_aa: CSAEGGQRRGNQPQHF
clone_size: many; j_call: TRBJ2-1; v_call: TRBV20-1; d_call: TRBD2; cdr3_nt: TGCAGCGGGGCTGGGACTAGCGGGCGTACCTACAATGAGCAGTTCTTC; cdr3_aa: CSGAGTSGRTYNEQFF
clone_size: many; j_call: TRBJ2-1; v_call: TRBV18; d_call: -; cdr3_nt: TGTGCCAGCTCACCCACGACTCCTTACAATGAGCAGTTCTTC; cdr3_aa: CASSPTTPYNEQFF
clone_size: few; j_call: TRBJ2-1; v_call: TRBV19; d_call: TRBD1; cdr3_nt: TGTGCCAGTAGTATGTTTATGGACCCCCAGGGGGAAAATGAGCAGTTCTTC; cdr3_aa: CASSMFMDPQGENEQFF
clone_size: once; j_call: TRBJ2-1; v_call: TRBV12-3/TRBV12-4; d_call: -; cdr3_nt: TGTGCCAGCGCGGCGGGGAATGAGCAGTTCTTC; cdr3_aa: CASAAGNEQFF
clone_size: many; j_call: TRBJ1-5; v_call: TRBV11-2; d_call: TRBD1; cdr3_nt: TGTGCCAGCAGCGTCCGGACAGGGGCTAATCAGCCCCAGCATTTT; cdr3_aa: CASSVRTGANQPQHF
clone_size: -; j_call: TRBJ1-2; v_call: TRBV29-1; d_call: -; cdr3_nt: TGCAGCGTGGACGGCTATGGCTACACCTTC; cdr3_aa: CSVDGYGYTF
clone_size: many; j_call: TRBJ2-1; v_call: TRBV28; d_call: TRBD2; cdr3_nt: TGTGCCAGCAGACTAGCGGGCTATGAGCAGTTCTTC; cdr3_aa: CASRLAGYEQFF
clone_size: many; j_call: TRBJ2-5; v_call: TRBV7-8; d_call: -; cdr3_nt: TGTGCCAGCAGCTTGACTAGAGGTCTATATGAGGAGACCCAGTACTTC; cdr3_aa: CASSLTRGLYEETQYF
clone_size: -; j_call: TRBJ1-2; v_call: TRBV6-9; d_call: TRBD1; cdr3_nt: TGTGCCAGCAGTTCAAGGACAGGGGGCTATGGCTACACCTTC; cdr3_aa: CASSSRTGGYGYTF
clone_size: many; j_call: TRBJ2-1; v_call: TRBV6-2/TRBV6-3; d_call: -; cdr3_nt: TGTGCCAGCAACAAGCCCTACAATGAGCAGTTCTTC; cdr3_aa: CASNKPYNEQFF
clone_size: -; j_call: TRBJ2-5; v_call: TRBV15; d_call: -; cdr3_nt: TGTGCCACCAGCAGAGGGGACATCCAAGAGACCCAGTACTTC; cdr3_aa: CATSRGDIQETQYF